Below, 26 T cell receptor beta chains from the same sample are listed, as sequenced in a study of metastatic and nonmetastatic thyroid tumors. TCRdb redid the clone calls on the PCR reads using MiXCR. The table has 20,000 or so clones, around 11% seen once. Every patient underwent thyroid surgery untreated. Input material: blood. Receptors were obtained from a female donor with papillary thyroid cancer or a benign thyroid nodule (not recorded which). Some clones in this sample may be carry-over from other donors' samples.

In this sample, this clone turned up many times. The V call is TRBV7-2, the J call TRBJ2-2; TRBD2 matches 7 bases. V dropped 1 base and J dropped 6; count of bases not matched to a gene: 8. Germline V gives CDR1 SGHTA, CDR2 FQGNSA. The CDR3 has 16 amino acids. The CDR3 here is CASSLGRGRGAGELFF. The CDR3, as DNA: TGTGCCAGCAGCTTAGGGCGCGGGAGAGGCGCCGGGGAGCTGTTTTTT. The whole variable domain, filled in from reference TRBV7-2 and TRBJ2-2, reads GAGVSQSPSNKVTEKGKDVELRCDPISGHTALYWYRQSLGQGLEFLIYFQGNSAPDKSGLPSDRFSAERTGGSVSTLTIQRTQQEDSAVYLCASSLGRGRGAGELFFGEGSRLTVL.

In this sample, this clone turned up many times. Here the CDR3 reads CSARTGEKDTEAFF. The CDR3 nucleotides read TGCAGTGCTAGGACAGGGGAAAAGGACACTGAAGCTTTCTTT. The rearrangement links TRBV20-1 to TRBJ1-1, with 8 bases lining up with TRBD1. V lost 3 bases, J lost 3 bases, and 6 bases stayed unmatched. Germline lookup yields CDR1 DFQATT and CDR2 SNEGSKA (reference sequence). CDR3 length equals 14 residues.

This clone has ten or more counts. This may be a read error: a much more frequent sequence differs by one nucleotide. V is TRBV11-2 and J is TRBJ1-1, with D perhaps TRBD1 (5 bases). This CDR3 is 18 amino acids long. Germline CDR1 and CDR2: SGHAT and FQNNGV. The chain's CDR3 is CASSFGEWDRKTGAEALF. The CDR3 nucleotides read TGTGCCAGCAGCTTTGGGGAATGGGACCGAAAAACGGGCGCTGAAGCTCTCTTT.

The chain has TRBV6-1 and TRBJ1-2; D is ambiguous. Germline loops: CDR1 MNHNS, CDR2 SASEGT. The CDR3 is made up of 15 amino acids. Between the trimmed V and J ends, which lost 6 bases and 2 bases, there was a span of 16 bases. The CDR3 bases are TGTGCCAGCAGGAATGGCCACGGGTCAAACTATGGCTACACCTTC. This sequence encodes CASRNGHGSNYGYTF.

This clone was observed at least ten times. The chain carries TRBV5-1 and TRBJ2-1, with TRBD2 matching over 10 bases. Germline assignment: CDR1 SGHRS and CDR2 YFSETQ. The ends lost 0 bases at V and 6 bases at J; junction bases unmatched: 6. This CDR3 contains 16 residues. CDR3 sequence reads: CASSLGASGRANEQFF. The CDR3 DNA reads as TGCGCCAGCAGCTTGGGGGCTAGCGGGAGAGCCAATGAGCAGTTCTTC. Looking up the rest from reference TRBV5-1 and TRBJ2-1 gives the full variable domain: KAGVTQTPRYLIKTRGQQVTLSCSPISGHRSVSWYQQTPGQGLQFLFEYFSETQRNKGNFPGRFSGRQFSNSRSEMNVSTLELGDSALYLCASSLGASGRANEQFFGPGTRLTVL.

The chain couples TRBV28 to TRBJ2-7; 15 bases line up with TRBD2. After removal of 1 base from V and 5 bases from J, the junction contained 15 bases not matched to a gene. Per germline, CDR1 MDHEN and CDR2 SYDVKM. The CDR3 length is 20 residues. CDR3 in amino acids: CASSLSLGLAGGSDLDEQYF. CDR3 nucleotide sequence: TGTGCCAGCAGTTTATCCCTTGGACTAGCGGGGGGGTCTGATTTGGACGAGCAGTACTTC.

This clone came up many times. CDR3 sequence reads: CARYPGTSQETQYF. The CDR3 nucleotides are TGTGCCAGATACCCCGGGACTTCTCAAGAGACCCAGTACTTC. The genes are TRBV6-4 and TRBJ2-5; possibly TRBD2 for D (6 bases). The V and J ends lost 9 bases and 2 bases respectively, with 16 bases between them. This CDR3 spans 14 amino acids. The germline gives CDR1 MRHNA, CDR2 SNTAGT.

The rearrangement joins TRBV5-1 to TRBJ2-3; D might be TRBD2 (6 bases). V gave up 3 bases and J gave up 4 bases, with 18 bases separating them. In germline, CDR1 is SGHRS, CDR2 YFSETQ. This CDR3 has 16 amino acids. CDR3 sequence (DNA): TGCGCCAGCAGCTCCCCTAGCGTGGGGCCGGCAGATACGCAGTATTTT. It specifies CASSSPSVGPADTQYF.

This clone has ten or more counts. The junction shows a germline mismatch at one end, possibly a read error. CDR3 DNA sequence: TGTGCTAGCAGCTTAACCCCGGGACAGATACAAGAGACCCAGTACTTC. Residues: CASSLTPGQIQETQYF. The chain combines TRBV7-7 with TRBJ2-5; TRBD1 aligns across 7 bases. CDR1 SSHAT and CDR2 FNYEAQ come from the germline V gene (reference sequence). The CDR3 sequence is 16 residues long.

This clone was counted ten times or more. The chain uses TRBV20-1 and TRBJ1-6; D is unresolved. Trimming left V 1 base short and J 7 bases short, with 8 bases between. The germline V gene has CDR1 DFQATT and CDR2 SNEGSKA (reference sequence). The CDR3 contains 13 residues. The CDR3 nucleotides read TGCAGTGCTAGAGGGACCGAGAATTCACCCCTCCACTTT. The encoded protein is CSARGTENSPLHF.

This clone was seen a handful of times. This sequence joins TRBV18 and TRBJ2-3, with 10 bases fitting TRBD1. V lost 6 bases and J lost 4; bases outside the gene matches: 7. Per germline, CDR1 KGHSH and CDR2 LQKENI. The CDR3 has 15 residues. In DNA, the CDR3 is TGTGCCAGCTCTTCCGGGACAGGGGCAGCAGATACGCAGTATTTT. This codes for CASSSGTGAADTQYF.

This clone is medium-sized (0.01 to 0.1%) by share. The chain is built from TRBV24-1 and TRBJ2-7; TRBD2 is a possible D gene (6 bases). V shed 9 bases and J shed 5 bases, with 16 bases lying between them. The CDR3 runs to 13 residues. Germline lookup yields CDR1 KGHDR and CDR2 SFDVKD. Here the CDR3 reads CATVRGGGDEQYF. The CDR3 DNA reads as TGTGCCACCGTACGTGGGGGAGGCGACGAGCAGTACTTC.

This clone was detected ten times or more. This chain joins TRBV11-1 and TRBJ2-3; 9 bases map to TRBD1. The CDR3 has 18 residues. V was clipped by 5 bases and J by 0 bases; unmatched bases: 12. In germline, CDR1 is SGHAT, CDR2 FQDESV (reference sequence). CDR3 protein: CASSPVPGQGSSTDTQYF. CDR3 DNA: TGTGCCAGCAGCCCAGTCCCGGGACAGGGTTCTAGCACAGATACGCAGTATTTT. Looking up the rest from reference TRBV11-1 and TRBJ2-3 gives the full variable domain: EAEVAQSPRYKITEKSQAVAFWCDPISGHATLYWYRQILGQGPELLVQFQDESVVDDSQLPKDRFSAERLKGVDSTLKIQPAELGDSAMYLCASSPVPGQGSSTDTQYFGPGTRLTVL.

This clone was seen only a few times. The CDR3 bases are TGTGCCACCAGTGATTCCGGGACAGGGGGCCCCGAGCAGTACTTC. Protein product: CATSDSGTGGPEQYF. The chain combines TRBV24-1 with TRBJ2-7, with 12 bases aligning to TRBD1. Unmatched junction bases numbered 4, after V lost 2 bases and J lost 6 bases. The CDR3 extends over 15 amino acids. Germline loops: CDR1 KGHDR, CDR2 SFDVKD.

This clone was counted many times. The chain employs TRBV20-1 and TRBJ1-5; possible D gene TRBD1, 5 bases. CDR1 is DFQATT and CDR2 is SNEGSKA in the germline V gene (reference sequence). The V end was cut by 0 bases, the J end by 2 bases, with 11 bases between. The CDR3 runs 15 residues. The CDR3 DNA reads as TGCAGTGCTAGAGATCAGGTGGGGGGCAATCAGCCCCAGCATTTT. This sequence encodes CSARDQVGGNQPQHF.

This clone was observed many times. This sequence joins TRBV6-1 and TRBJ2-3; a possible D gene is TRBD1 (5 bases). This CDR3 is built from 16 residues. The germline V and J ends were trimmed by 7 bases and 0 bases, with 17 bases remaining between them. Per germline, CDR1 MNHNS and CDR2 SASEGT. The DNA for the CDR3 is TGTGCCAGCACCGACCCGACAGTGGGAAGCACAGATACGCAGTATTTT. Its translation: CASTDPTVGSTDTQYF.

This clone was seen only a few times. CDR3 region: CASSLESPGDGANIQYF. The CDR3 DNA follows: TGTGCCAGCAGTTTAGAATCGCCGGGGGACGGGGCTAACATTCAGTACTTC. The chain is built from TRBV28 and TRBJ2-4; the D gene is possibly TRBD2 (6 bases). Germline V gives CDR1 MDHEN, CDR2 SYDVKM. The CDR3 loop spans 17 amino acids. Trimming took off 2 bases at V and 7 bases at J, with 21 bases between the two ends.

This clone came up a few times. A read error may produce the germline difference seen at one junction end. V is TRBV6-1 and J is TRBJ2-6, with a weak D call TRBD2 (7 bases). The CDR3 has 16 residues. In germline, CDR1 is MNHNS, CDR2 SASEGT. The CDR3 bases are TGTGCCAGCTGCCTAATTCCCAGGGGAGGGACCAATGTCCTGACTTTC. The encoded protein is CASCLIPRGGTNVLTF.

This clone showed up many times. This chain uses TRBV5-1 with TRBJ2-2; TRBD2 aligns across 11 bases. V shed 0 bases and J 4 bases; nucleotides not matched to a gene: 14. Germline V gene sequence: CDR1 SGHRS, CDR2 YFSETQ. This CDR3 region has 20 residues. The CDR3 reads CASSLAERASGRLVTGELFF. DNA for the CDR3: TGCGCCAGCAGCTTGGCCGAGCGGGCTAGCGGGAGGTTGGTCACCGGGGAGCTGTTTTTT.

This clone was counted at least ten times. The rearrangement links TRBV20-1 to TRBJ1-5; 9 positions match TRBD1. Germline CDR1 reads DFQATT; CDR2 reads SNEGSKA (reference sequence). There are 16 residues in the CDR3. V shed 1 base and J 5 bases; nucleotides not matched to a gene: 9. The CDR3 protein is CSARVAGGQGHQPQHF. The DNA for the CDR3 is TGCAGTGCTAGAGTCGCGGGGGGACAGGGACATCAGCCCCAGCATTTT.

This clone was detected many times. The rearrangement joins TRBV4-1 to TRBJ2-1, with 11 bases fitting TRBD2. V trimming: 5 bases; J trimming: 10 bases; junction bases outside the gene matches: 7. The CDR3 consists of 14 residues. CDR1 and CDR2 (germline): MGHRA, YSYEKL. CDR3 residues: CASSGLAGGGEQFF. The CDR3 DNA reads as TGCGCCAGCAGCGGCCTAGCGGGAGGAGGGGAGCAGTTCTTC.

This clone is labeled as medium-sized. The chain couples TRBV6-4 to TRBJ2-3; TRBD2 matches 13 bases. The CDR3 length is 15 residues. Per germline, CDR1 MRHNA and CDR2 SNTAGT. The V segment lost 4 bases and the J segment 4 bases; nucleotides outside the gene matches: 2. The CDR3 DNA reads as TGTGCCAGCAGTGGGACTAGCGGGAGCCCAGATACGCAGTATTTT. It translates to CASSGTSGSPDTQYF.

Judged by abundance, this clone is medium-sized. CDR3 in amino acids: CASTSVDRESSPLHF. The CDR3, as DNA: TGTGCCAGCACCTCGGTGGACAGGGAGAGTTCACCCCTCCACTTT. This sequence joins TRBV28 and TRBJ1-6, with 8 bases that match TRBD1. Losses at the gene ends were 7 bases for V and 9 bases for J; bases not matched to a gene: 11. The CDR3 is 15 amino acids. The germline CDR1 and CDR2 sequences are MDHEN and SYDVKM.

The sample holds many counts of this clone. The V and J genes are TRBV12-3 or TRBV12-4 and TRBJ1-3; TRBD1 aligns across 10 bases. The CDR3 loop spans 17 amino acids. V lost 5 bases to trimming and J lost 1 base; unmatched junction nucleotides: 8. The CDR3 protein is CASSLPTGGTSGNTIYF. CDR3 DNA: TGTGCCAGCAGTCTACCGACAGGGGGCACTTCTGGAAACACCATATATTTT.

This clone was seen a handful of times. At one of its ends the junction is not consistent with the germline gene, which may arise from a read error. The CDR3 nucleotides read TGTACCAGCAGTTACTCCACCTCTGAGACACAGTACTTC. The encoded protein is CTSSYSTSETQYF. The rearrangement joins TRBV6-2 or TRBV6-3 to TRBJ2-5, with no clear D. CDR1 is MNHEY, CDR2 SVGEGT, per germline. The CDR3 contains 13 residues.

This clone was counted ten times or more. The V and J genes are TRBV30 and TRBJ2-7; D unresolved. The CDR3 extends over 14 amino acids. CDR1 is GTSNPN, CDR2 SVGIG, per germline (reference sequence). V was trimmed by 3 bases and J by 1 base, leaving 13 bases between them. The DNA of the CDR3 is TGTGCCTGGAGCCACGTGGACCAATCCTACGAGCAGTACTTC. This encodes CAWSHVDQSYEQYF.